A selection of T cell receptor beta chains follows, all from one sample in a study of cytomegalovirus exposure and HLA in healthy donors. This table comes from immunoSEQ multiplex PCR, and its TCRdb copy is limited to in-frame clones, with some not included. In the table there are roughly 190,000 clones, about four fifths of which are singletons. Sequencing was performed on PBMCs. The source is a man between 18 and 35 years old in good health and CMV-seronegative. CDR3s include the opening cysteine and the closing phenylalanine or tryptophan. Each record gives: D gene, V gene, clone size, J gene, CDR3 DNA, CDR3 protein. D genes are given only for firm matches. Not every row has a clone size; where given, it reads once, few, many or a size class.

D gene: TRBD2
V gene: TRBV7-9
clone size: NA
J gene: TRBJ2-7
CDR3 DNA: TGTGCCAGCAGCTTACGACTAGCGGAGGTGGGGCGATCCTACGAGCAGTACTTC
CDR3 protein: CASSLRLAEVGRSYEQYF

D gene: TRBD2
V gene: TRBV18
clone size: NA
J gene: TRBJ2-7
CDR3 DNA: TGTGCCAGCTCACCGTGGGGGGGGGCCTACGAGCAGTACTTC
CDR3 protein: CASSPWGGAYEQYF

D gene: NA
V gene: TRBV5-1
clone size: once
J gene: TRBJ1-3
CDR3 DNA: TGCGCCAGCAGCCGGGGAAACACCATATATTTT
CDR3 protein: CASSRGNTIYF

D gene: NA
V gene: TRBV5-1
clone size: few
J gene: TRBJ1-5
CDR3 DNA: TGCGCCAGCAGCCTCGGACAGTATAGCAATCAGCCCCAGCATTTT
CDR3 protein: CASSLGQYSNQPQHF

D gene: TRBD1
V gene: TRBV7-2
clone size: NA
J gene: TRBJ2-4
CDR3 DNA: TGTGCCAGCAGCCCGGACAGGGCCAAAAACATTCAGTACTTC
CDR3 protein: CASSPDRAKNIQYF

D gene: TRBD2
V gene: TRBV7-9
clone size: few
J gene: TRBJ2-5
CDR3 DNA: TGTGCCAGCAGGGGACTAGCGGGGCACCAAGAGACCCAGTACTTC
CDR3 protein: CASRGLAGHQETQYF

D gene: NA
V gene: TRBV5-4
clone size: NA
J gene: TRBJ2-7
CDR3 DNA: TGTGCCAGCAGCCTTTCAGGAAGCTCCTACGAGCAGTACTTC
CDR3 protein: CASSLSGSSYEQYF

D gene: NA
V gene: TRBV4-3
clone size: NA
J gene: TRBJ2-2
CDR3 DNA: TGCGCCAGCAGCCAAGATTCCTGGGGAGACACCGGGGAGCTGTTTTTT
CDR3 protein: CASSQDSWGDTGELFF

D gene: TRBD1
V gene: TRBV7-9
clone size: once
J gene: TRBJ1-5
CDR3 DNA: TGTGCCAGCGGCCAGGGGGGTGGAGCAGGGCTCAATCAGCCCCAGCATTTT
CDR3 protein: CASGQGGGAGLNQPQHF

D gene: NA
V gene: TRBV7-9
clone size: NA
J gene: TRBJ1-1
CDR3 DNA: TGTGCCAGCAGCTTAGTTCCACGAGGAGCCACTGAAGCTTTCTTT
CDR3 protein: CASSLVPRGATEAFF

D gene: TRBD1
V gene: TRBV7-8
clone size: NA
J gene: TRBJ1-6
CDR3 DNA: TGTGCCAGCAGCCCGGTGGGACAGGGGACTTCACCCCTCCACTTT
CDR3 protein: CASSPVGQGTSPLHF

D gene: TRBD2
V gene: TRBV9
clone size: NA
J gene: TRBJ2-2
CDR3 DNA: TGTGCCAGCACAGTAGCCGGGACTAGCGTCACCGGGGAGCTGTTTTTT
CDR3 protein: CASTVAGTSVTGELFF

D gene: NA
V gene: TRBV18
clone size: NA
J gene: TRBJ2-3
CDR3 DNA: TGTGCCAGCTCACCATCTGATACGCAGTATTTT
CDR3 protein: CASSPSDTQYF

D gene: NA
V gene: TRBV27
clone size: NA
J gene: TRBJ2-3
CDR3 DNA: TGTGCCAGCAGTGTAACTAGAGATACGCAGTATTTT
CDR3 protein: CASSVTRDTQYF

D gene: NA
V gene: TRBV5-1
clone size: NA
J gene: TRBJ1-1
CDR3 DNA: TGCGCCAGCAGCACAGGGTCCCATAATATTCGAACTGAAGCTTTCTTT
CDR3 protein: CASSTGSHNIRTEAFF

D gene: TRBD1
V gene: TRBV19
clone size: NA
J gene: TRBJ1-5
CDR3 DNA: TGTGCCAGTATCGAGACAGGGCGCAATCAGCCCCAGCATTTT
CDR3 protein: CASIETGRNQPQHF

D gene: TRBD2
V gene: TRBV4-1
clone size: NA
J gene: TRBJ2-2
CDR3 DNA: TGCGCCAGCAGCCAAAAGCGGGGCACCGGGGAGCTGTTTTTT
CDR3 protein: CASSQKRGTGELFF

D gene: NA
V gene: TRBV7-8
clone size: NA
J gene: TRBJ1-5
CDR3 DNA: TGTGCCAGCAGCCTACCTACTACGGGTCAGGGGCCTAGCAATCAGCCCCAGCATTTT
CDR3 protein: CASSLPTTGQGPSNQPQHF

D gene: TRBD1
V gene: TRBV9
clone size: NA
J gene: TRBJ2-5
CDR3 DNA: TGTGCCAGCAGCAGCCAGACAGGGGGAGGAGAGACCCAGTACTTC
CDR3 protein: CASSSQTGGGETQYF

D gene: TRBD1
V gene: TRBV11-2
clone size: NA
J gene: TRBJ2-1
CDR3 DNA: TGTGCCAGCAGCTTAGGACAGGGGGCTTACAATGAGCAGTTCTTC
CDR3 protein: CASSLGQGAYNEQFF

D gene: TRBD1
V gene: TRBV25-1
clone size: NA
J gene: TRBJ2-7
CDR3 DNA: TGTGCCAGCAGCGTGTCCGGACAGGGAGCCTACGAGCAGTACTTC
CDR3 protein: CASSVSGQGAYEQYF

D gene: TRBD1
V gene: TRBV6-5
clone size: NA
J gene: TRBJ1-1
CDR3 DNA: TGTGCCAGCAGGAGACAGGGTACTGGCGCTGAAGCTTTCTTT
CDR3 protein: CASRRQGTGAEAFF

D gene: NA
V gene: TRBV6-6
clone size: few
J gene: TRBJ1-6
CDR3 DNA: TGTGCCAGCAGCCCGACAGGTGAATATAATTCACCCCTCCACTTT
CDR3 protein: CASSPTGEYNSPLHF

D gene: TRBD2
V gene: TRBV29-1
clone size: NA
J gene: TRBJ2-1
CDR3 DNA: TGCAGCATACTAGCGGGATATAAATACAATGAGCAGTTCTTC
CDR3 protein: CSILAGYKYNEQFF

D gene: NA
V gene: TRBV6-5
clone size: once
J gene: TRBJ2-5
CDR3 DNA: TGTGCCAGCACCCCTAGGGGGTTCCAAGAGACCCAGTACTTC
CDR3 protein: CASTPRGFQETQYF